These 3 T cell receptor beta chains were all obtained from the same sample, sequenced in a study of T cells in Graves' hyperthyroidism and ophthalmopathy. There were TCR beta CDR3 regions amplified from RNA transcripts. Primed by the HTBI set, a first-round RT-PCR was run on the TCR CDR3. TCRdb redid the calling of the multiplex PCR reads with MiXCR, one entry per CDR3 protein. The sample holds roughly 350,000 distinct CDR3 sequences, roughly 15% seen once. The specimen was blood. The receptor set was obtained from a woman aged 25 to 39 with Graves' ophthalmopathy.

This clonotype has a count of ten or more. This chain joins TRBV20-1 and TRBJ2-7; 9 bases fit TRBD1. CDR1 is DFQATT, CDR2 SNEGSKA, per germline (reference sequence). The CDR3 runs 15 residues. J lost 1 base, V lost 0 bases, and 4 bases had no gene match. Here the CDR3 reads CSARDLGTGSYEQYF. CDR3 bases: TGCAGTGCTAGAGATTTGGGGACAGGGTCCTACGAGCAGTACTTC.

This chain links TRBV5-1 with TRBJ2-7, with D perhaps being TRBD1 or TRBD2 (5 bases each). Trimming took off 0 bases at V and 7 bases at J, with 17 bases between the two ends. Germline V gene sequence: CDR1 SGHRS, CDR2 YFSETQ. This CDR3 has 15 amino acids. CDR3 in DNA: TGCGCCAGCAGCTTGGATCCGGGACCGAGTTTGGAGCAGTACTTC. It specifies CASSLDPGPSLEQYF.

This chain links TRBV2 with TRBJ1-1, with 9 bases lining up with TRBD1. Germline-derived CDR1 and CDR2 are SNHLY and FYNNEI. This CDR3 is 14 amino acids long. V dropped 8 bases and J dropped 4; count of bases not matched to a gene: 8. In nucleotides, the CDR3 is TGTGCCAGCGTCGGGACAGGGAGCGGCACTGAAGCTTTCTTT. Translation gives CASVGTGSGTEAFF.